This T cell receptor (beta chain) was captured in a study of blood T cell repertoires in COVID-19. Across the study: The United States, Italy and Spain were the sources of the acute and convalescent COVID-19 samples.

Germline V gene data show CDR1 as SGHRS and CDR2 as YFSETQ. CDR3 length: 16 amino acids. With V trimmed by 0 bases and J by 4 bases, 4 bases remained unmatched. Generated by immunoSEQ multiplex PCR, the TCRdb table keeps only in-frame clones and is missing some. This table has 85,000 to 120,000 clones, about four fifths appearing once. This TCR was recovered from a human donor in a cohort sampled during active COVID-19. The V and J genes are TRBV5-1 and TRBJ2-1; 10 bases map to TRBD2. Input material: peripheral blood. The chain's CDR3 is CASSLGISGGYNEQFF. As DNA, the CDR3 is TGCGCCAGCAGCTTGGGAATTAGCGGGGGGTACAATGAGCAGTTCTTC.